This T cell receptor (beta chain) emerged from a study of shared clonotypes between healthy human individuals. At the level of the study: Donors had three CD4 naive, three CD4 memory, two CD8 naive and one CD8 memory plate apiece.

The V end lost 5 bases, the J end lost 5 bases, and 15 bases lay between the germline ends. CDR3 length: 14 amino acids. Per germline, CDR1 SEHNR and CDR2 FQNEAQ (reference sequence). Study outcomes and limitations: A generally larger estimated richness was seen in naive subsets than in memory subsets.

A remark on this clone: Antigen unknown.

Sequenced by immunoSEQ multiplex PCR; TCRdb stores in-frame clones only, minus some. The sample includes roughly 1,100,000 clones, more than 60% seen only once; the top ten take approximately 1.5%. This rearrangement joins TRBV7-9 to TRBJ2-5; D may be TRBD2 (5 bases). Material for sequencing was memory CD4+ T cells sorted from blood. This sample's subset: CD45RA-negative fraction. This receptor was taken from a man between 18 and 35 years old in good health. The CDR3 here is CASSEGLLRETQYF. The CDR3 DNA reads as TGTGCCAGCAGCGAAGGACTTTTGAGGGAGACCCAGTACTTC.